A selection of T cell receptor beta chains follows, all from one sample in a study of T cells in localized non-small cell lung cancer. The protocol was immunoSEQ multiplex PCR, while the TCRdb copy is restricted to in-frame clones and leaves out a portion. Found here are around 34,000 clones, 93% of them singletons; the top ten hold roughly 7.9%. The sample was peripheral blood, taken before any cancer treatment. These receptors came from a female donor over 55 with stage I lung adenocarcinoma. Both conserved end residues are part of each CDR3. D genes are given only for firm matches. The size field is filled for only some rows; it gives once, few, many or a size class.

CDR3 length,D gene,J gene,clone size,V gene,CDR3 DNA,CDR3 protein
11,.,TRBJ2-3,once,TRBV7-9,TGTGCCAGCAGCTTGGGTGAGGCGCAGTATTTT,CASSLGEAQYF
15,TRBD2,TRBJ2-1,.,TRBV4-1,TGCGCCAGCAGCCAGACTAGCGCGGCCTACAATGAGCAGTTCTTC,CASSQTSAAYNEQFF
11,.,TRBJ1-2,.,TRBV30,TGTGCCTGGTCGTTAGTGGGGGGCTACACCTTC,CAWSLVGGYTF
15,.,TRBJ2-4,.,TRBV6-5,TGTGCCAGCAGTTACTCGGAGCTCAGGGGGGACATTCAGTACTTC,CASSYSELRGDIQYF
14,.,TRBJ2-5,.,TRBV7-2,TGTGCCAGCAGCTCCGGGACCTTCGGAAAGACCCAGTACTTC,CASSSGTFGKTQYF
15,.,TRBJ1-2,.,TRBV19,TGTGCCAGTAGTTACTCCCGGGGCTCAGGTCACGGCTACACCTTC,CASSYSRGSGHGYTF
16,TRBD1,TRBJ1-1,.,TRBV7-2,TGTGCCAGCAGCCCCGGGGGACAGGGGAGAGGGTGGGTAGCTTTCTTT,CASSPGGQGRGWVAFF
15,.,TRBJ2-6,.,TRBV9,TGTGCCAGCAGCCAAGTGGGCTCTGGGGCCAACGTCCTGACTTTC,CASSQVGSGANVLTF
12,.,TRBJ1-1,.,TRBV30,TGTGCCTCAGCGGGCGTAAACACTGAAGCTTTCTTT,CASAGVNTEAFF
13,TRBD2,TRBJ2-1,.,TRBV5-4,TGTGCCAGCAGCTTGCCTAGCGGTAATGAGCAGTTCTTC,CASSLPSGNEQFF
15,TRBD1,TRBJ1-4,.,TRBV7-9,TGTGCCAGCAGGTCGACAGGGACTCAATATGAAAAACTGTTTTTT,CASRSTGTQYEKLFF
17,TRBD1,TRBJ1-1,.,TRBV18,TGTGCCAGCTCACCTAGGCTCCAGGGGGTCTTGGACACTGAAGCTTTCTTT,CASSPRLQGVLDTEAFF
16,.,TRBJ1-4,.,TRBV28,TGTGCCAGCAGCTCCGACCGCAGGAGTGGGTATGAAAAACTGTTTTTT,CASSSDRRSGYEKLFF
14,TRBD1,TRBJ1-4,.,TRBV7-9,TGTGCCAGCAGCAGGACAGGGGGCGCGGAAAAACTGTTTTTT,CASSRTGGAEKLFF
12,.,TRBJ2-3,.,TRBV10-3,TGTGCCATCTCCCAGGGCACAGATACGCAGTATTTT,CAISQGTDTQYF
15,TRBD1,TRBJ1-5,once,TRBV5-6,TGTGCCAGCAGCTTGGACAGGGGGGTCAATCAGCCCCAGCATTTT,CASSLDRGVNQPQHF
15,.,TRBJ2-3,.,TRBV6-1,TGTGCCAGCAGTGAAATTAATAGAGCCACAGATACGCAGTATTTT,CASSEINRATDTQYF
15,.,TRBJ2-6,.,TRBV29-1,TGCAGCCCGCCCCACAGGGCCTCTGGGGCCAACGTCCTGACTTTC,CSPPHRASGANVLTF
14,.,TRBJ2-7,.,TRBV10-1,TGCGCCAGCAGTGAGTCGGTGGCCCCCGACGAGCAGTACTTC,CASSESVAPDEQYF
16,.,TRBJ2-2,.,TRBV12-5,TGTGCTAGTGGTTTGGCCCCCACAACAGGAACCGGGGAGCTGTTTTTT,CASGLAPTTGTGELFF
13,.,TRBJ1-2,.,TRBV9,TGTGCCAGCAGCGTAGACCGGGCGAGGGGCTACACCTTC,CASSVDRARGYTF
16,TRBD2,TRBJ2-3,.,TRBV7-2,TGTGCCAGCAGCTTAGGTGTAGCGGGGCTAACAGATACGCAGTATTTT,CASSLGVAGLTDTQYF
16,TRBD2,TRBJ2-1,.,TRBV19,TGTGCCAGTAGTCCCCTTTCCAGCGGGAGGCCGAGTGGTGAGTTCTTC,CASSPLSSGRPSGEFF
16,TRBD1,TRBJ2-1,.,TRBV7-9,TGTGCCAGCAGCTCCCGGACAGGGGGATCCTACAATGAGCAGTTCTTC,CASSSRTGGSYNEQFF
18,.,TRBJ1-3,.,TRBV19,TGTGCCAGTAGTATACTGACAGGCTATCAGAGCTCTGGAAACACCATATATTTT,CASSILTGYQSSGNTIYF
14,.,TRBJ2-5,.,TRBV4-1,TGCGCCAGCAGCCGGGCTAGCTCGCGGGAGACCCAGTACTTC,CASSRASSRETQYF
16,.,TRBJ2-5,.,TRBV25-1,TGTGCCAGCAGTCCATCGGGACTCTTGTACCAAGAGACCCAGTACTTC,CASSPSGLLYQETQYF
14,TRBD2,TRBJ2-5,once,TRBV7-9,TGTGCCAGCAGGAAGACTAGCGTCCAAGAGACCCAGTACTTC,CASRKTSVQETQYF
14,.,TRBJ1-5,.,TRBV7-8,TGTGCCAGCAGCTTAAGGTCAGAAAGTCCGCCCCAGCATTTT,CASSLRSESPPQHF
17,TRBD1,TRBJ2-3,.,TRBV5-1,TGCGCCAGCAGCTTGTACTTGGGACAGGGGGCGGCAGATACGCAGTATTTT,CASSLYLGQGAADTQYF
12,.,TRBJ1-1,.,TRBV29-1,TGCAGCGGGGGACACCTGAACACTGAAGCTTTCTTT,CSGGHLNTEAFF
14,.,TRBJ2-7,.,TRBV28,TGTGCCAGCGGGGGGGCAGGGGGCAGGTACGAGCAGTACTTC,CASGGAGGRYEQYF
14,.,TRBJ2-5,.,TRBV4-3,TGCGCCAGCAGCCAAGATGGAGGGTGGGAGACCCAGTACTTC,CASSQDGGWETQYF
12,.,TRBJ2-3,.,TRBV11-3,TGTGCCAGCAGCGCCAGGGCAGATACGCAGTATTTT,CASSARADTQYF
16,TRBD2,TRBJ2-2,.,TRBV5-1,TGCGCCAGCAGCTTGGCCGAGGCGGGAGGTCCCGGGGAGCTGTTTTTT,CASSLAEAGGPGELFF
14,TRBD1,TRBJ1-2,.,TRBV19,TGTGCCAGTACCAGACAGGGGGCTGACTATGGCTACACCTTC,CASTRQGADYGYTF
15,.,TRBJ1-4,.,TRBV4-1,TGCGCCAGCAGCCAAGTTCCAGGCGTTAATGAAAAACTGTTTTTT,CASSQVPGVNEKLFF
18,TRBD2,TRBJ2-1,once,TRBV27,TGTGCCAGCAGTTTATCGGTTCTCGCGGGAGGGTCCTACAATGAGCAGTTCTTC,CASSLSVLAGGSYNEQFF
17,TRBD2,TRBJ2-1,.,TRBV9,TGTGCCGGCAGCGTAGCTGGGACTAGCGGATGGGGCAATGAGCAGTTCTTC,CAGSVAGTSGWGNEQFF
15,TRBD2,TRBJ2-1,.,TRBV6-5,TGTGCCAGCAGCCCCGGGACTAGCGTTTTGAATGAGCAGTTCTTC,CASSPGTSVLNEQFF
13,.,TRBJ2-5,.,TRBV13,TGTGCCAGCAGCGTCGGGTCGCGAGAGACCCAGTACTTC,CASSVGSRETQYF
15,TRBD1,TRBJ1-5,few,TRBV5-8,TGTGCCAGCAGCACCGGGACAGGGGTACGTCAGCCCCAGCATTTT,CASSTGTGVRQPQHF
12,.,TRBJ2-1,.,TRBV6-9,TGTGCCAGCAGTTACGACGGCCTACAGCAGTTCTTC,CASSYDGLQQFF
13,TRBD1,TRBJ1-2,.,TRBV6-6,TGTGCCAGCAGTTACGAGGGGGCTCGGGGCTACACCTTC,CASSYEGARGYTF
14,.,TRBJ1-4,.,TRBV30,TGTGCCTGGGGCGACGGTTTAACTAATGAAAAACTGTTTTTT,CAWGDGLTNEKLFF